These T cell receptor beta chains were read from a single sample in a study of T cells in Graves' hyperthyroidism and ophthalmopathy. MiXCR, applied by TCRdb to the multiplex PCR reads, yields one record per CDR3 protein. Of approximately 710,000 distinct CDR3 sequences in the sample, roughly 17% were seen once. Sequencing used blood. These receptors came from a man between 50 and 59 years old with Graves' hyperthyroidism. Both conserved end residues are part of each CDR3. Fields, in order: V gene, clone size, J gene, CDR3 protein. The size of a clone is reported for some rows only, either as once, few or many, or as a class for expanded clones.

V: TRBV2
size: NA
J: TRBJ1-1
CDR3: CASKAGTSNTEAFF

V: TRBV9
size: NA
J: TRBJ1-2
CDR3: CASGRGGGSYGYTF

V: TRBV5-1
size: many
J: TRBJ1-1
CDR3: CASSLFGGNTEAFF

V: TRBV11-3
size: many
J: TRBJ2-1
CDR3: CASSLGAGGPNEQFF

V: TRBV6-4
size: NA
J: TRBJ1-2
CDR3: CASSDSPVGQPYGYTF

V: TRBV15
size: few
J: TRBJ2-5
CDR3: CATSGQGTETQYF

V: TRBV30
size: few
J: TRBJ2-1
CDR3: CAWSESQVEQFF

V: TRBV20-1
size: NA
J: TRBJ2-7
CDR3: CSARSRGLVYEQYF

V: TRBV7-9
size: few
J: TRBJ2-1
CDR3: CASSSGSGSRYNEQFF

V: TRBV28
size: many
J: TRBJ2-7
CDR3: CASSLGTPSYEQYF